The 7 T cell receptor beta chains in this list originate from one sample, sequenced in a study of tumor-infiltrating lymphocytes in localized non-small cell lung cancer. The protocol was immunoSEQ multiplex PCR, while the TCRdb copy is restricted to in-frame clones and leaves out a portion. In the table there are several thousand clones, roughly 71% of which are singletons. The specimen was lung tumor tissue. The receptors come from a human donor with non-small cell lung cancer.

This clone has just a few counts. CDR3: CASSSVGARNRYTGELFF. The CDR3 DNA reads as TGTGCCAGCAGTTCCGTTGGCGCCAGAAATAGATACACCGGGGAGCTGTTTTTT. V gene TRBV27 combines with J gene TRBJ2-2; no clear D. Germline assignment: CDR1 MNHEY and CDR2 SMNVEV (reference sequence). The V end lost 4 bases, the J end lost 3 bases, and 21 bases lay between the germline ends. The CDR3 runs 18 residues.

This chain links TRBV6-4 with TRBJ2-3, with 13 bases that match TRBD2. The CDR3 length is 16 residues. Unmatched junction bases numbered 1, after V lost 2 bases and J lost 2 bases. Germline V gene sequence: CDR1 MRHNA, CDR2 SNTAGT. DNA for the CDR3: TGTGCCAGCAGTGACACTAGCGGGGGGGCCACAGATACGCAGTATTTT. Translating it yields CASSDTSGGATDTQYF.

This clone occurred once. The chain employs TRBV27 and TRBJ2-7, with 7 bases identical to TRBD2. The trim removed 5 bases at V and 2 bases at J, leaving 9 bases unmatched. The germline CDR1 and CDR2 sequences are MNHEY and SMNVEV (reference sequence). The CDR3 has 15 residues. CDR3 amino acids: CASSLRAGRTYEQYF. The CDR3, as DNA: TGTGCCAGCAGTCTAAGGGCCGGGAGGACCTACGAGCAGTACTTC.

The V call is TRBV28, the J call TRBJ1-5, with 7 bases that match TRBD1. The CDR3 is 17 amino acids. Germline CDR1 is MDHEN and CDR2 is SYDVKM. V lost 1 base, J lost 0 bases, and 6 bases stayed unmatched. The chain's CDR3 is CASSLFPRDSSNQPQHF. Written as DNA, the CDR3 is TGTGCCAGCAGTTTATTCCCCCGGGACAGTAGCAATCAGCCCCAGCATTTT. The variable domain in full, completed from reference TRBV28 and TRBJ1-5, reads DVKVTQSSRYLVKRTGEKVFLECVQDMDHENMFWYRQDPGLGLRLIYFSYDVKMKEKGDIPEGYSVSREKKERFSLILESASTNQTSMYLCASSLFPRDSSNQPQHFGDGTRLSIL.

The J gene is TRBJ1-4, the V gene TRBV7-9; unclear D gene. This CDR3 spans 15 amino acids. Trimming removed 7 bases at V and 0 bases at J, with 12 bases between. Germline lookup yields CDR1 SEHNR and CDR2 FQNEAQ (reference sequence). As DNA, the CDR3 is TGTGCCAGCAAAAACATACCGTCAACTAATGAAAAACTGTTTTTT. This codes for CASKNIPSTNEKLFF.

The chain carries TRBV19 and TRBJ1-5; 7 nucleotides line up with TRBD1. The CDR3 is 14 amino acids. With 7 bases clipped from V and 3 bases from J, the junction kept 6 bases outside the gene matches. CDR1 is LNHDA, CDR2 SQIVND, per germline (reference sequence). The CDR3, as DNA: TGTGCCAGTAACGAGGGGGCTTCCAATCAGCCCCAGCATTTT. This sequence encodes CASNEGASNQPQHF.

This clone was found once. The V call is TRBV29-1, the J call TRBJ1-1; D is unresolved. The ends were cut back, 4 bases at V and 5 bases at J, with 8 bases in the middle. CDR3 length: 11 amino acids. Germline V gene data show CDR1 as SQVTM and CDR2 as ANQGSEA. CDR3 DNA: TGCAGCGTTGGTCGGAGAACTGAAGCTTTCTTT. Translation gives CSVGRRTEAFF.